The 9 T cell receptor beta chains listed next were all sequenced from one sample in a study of T cell repertoires in cytomegalovirus infection. Antigen specificity for these receptors is unknown. MiXCR was run by TCRdb on the reads, yielding one entry per CDR3 protein. The sample comprises 350,000 to 400,000 distinct CDR3 sequences, roughly 36% of which are singletons, and 13% rests with the top ten. Sample: cultured PBMCs, taken from culture after CMV antigen stimulation. Receptors were obtained from a human donor in good health (CMV status not recorded). Some clones in this sample may be carry-over from other donors' samples.

The V and J genes are TRBV7-2 and TRBJ1-2, with 9 bases aligning to TRBD1. Per germline, CDR1 SGHTA and CDR2 FQGNSA. The CDR3 is 14 amino acids. The ends lost 3 bases at V and 6 bases at J; junction bases unmatched: 5. DNA of the CDR3: TGTGCCAGCAGCTTTTACCGGGACAGGGATGGCTACACCTTC. Translation: CASSFYRDRDGYTF.

This clonotype was picked up many times. This rearrangement joins TRBV7-8 to TRBJ1-4; D is unresolved. V shed 5 bases and J shed 0 bases, with 10 bases lying between them. This CDR3 comprises 15 residues. Germline V gene lookup returns CDR1 SGHVS and CDR2 FQNEAQ. Here the CDR3 reads CASSPQSTTNEKLFF. The CDR3 region has the DNA TGTGCCAGCAGCCCACAGAGCACAACTAATGAAAAACTGTTTTTT.

The V call is TRBV15, the J call TRBJ2-7; unclear D gene. The V end lost 6 bases, the J end lost 3 bases, and 18 bases lay between the germline ends. CDR1 LNHNV and CDR2 YYDKDF come from the germline V gene (reference sequence). The CDR3 spans 15 residues. The CDR3 bases are TGTGCCACCAGTCCGGGTCAGTTTCCCAACTACGAGCAGTACTTC. Translation: CATSPGQFPNYEQYF.

This clonotype was counted only a few times. The chain has TRBV7-2 and TRBJ1-5, with D perhaps TRBD1 (6 bases). The CDR3 loop spans 17 amino acids. Germline V gene sequence: CDR1 SGHTA, CDR2 FQGNSA. Trimming removed 2 bases at V and 6 bases at J, with 20 bases between. CDR3 bases: TGTGCCAGCAGCTTACATGTGGCAGGGACGACAGGTCAGCCCCAGCATTTT. It yields the protein CASSLHVAGTTGQPQHF.

This chain links TRBV27 with TRBJ1-2, with TRBD1 matching over 7 bases. Germline CDR1 and CDR2: MNHEY and SMNVEV (reference sequence). The length of the CDR3 is 15 residues. Trimming cost V 4 bases and J 4 bases; bases outside gene matches: 9. CDR3 bases: TGTGCCAGCAGTTCTAACGTCCGACAGGGCTATGGCTACACCTTC. This translates into CASSSNVRQGYGYTF.

The chain employs TRBV2 and TRBJ1-6; D gene uncertain. The CDR3 length is 15 residues. Trimming took 4 bases from V and 5 from J, leaving 12 bases between them. Looked up from germline, CDR1 is SNHLY and CDR2 is FYNNEI. The CDR3 here is CASSAIGRNNSPLHF. DNA of the CDR3: TGTGCCAGCAGTGCCATTGGACGGAATAATTCACCCCTCCACTTT.

This chain links TRBV29-1 with TRBJ2-7; D perhaps matches TRBD1 (5 bases). Trimming cost V 0 bases and J 5 bases, with 20 bases left between them. The CDR3 loop spans 16 amino acids. Germline V CDR1 and CDR2: SQVTM, ANQGSEA. The CDR3 spells CSVEDHGASAGDEQYF. The CDR3 nucleotides are TGCAGCGTTGAAGATCATGGGGCCTCGGCAGGAGACGAGCAGTACTTC.

This chain links TRBV6-1 with TRBJ1-1; tentative D call: TRBD1 (5 bases). Trimming stripped 5 bases from V and 0 bases from J, with 13 bases between. Per the germline V gene, CDR1 is MNHNS and CDR2 is SASEGT. The CDR3 runs 15 residues. CDR3 DNA: TGTGCCAGCAGTTTTACCCGACAGATGAACACTGAAGCTTTCTTT. It encodes CASSFTRQMNTEAFF.

This clonotype came up many times. The chain has TRBV7-6 and TRBJ1-1, with D maybe TRBD1 (5 bases). There are 15 residues in the CDR3. Germline V gene lookup returns CDR1 SGHVS and CDR2 FNYEAQ. V lost 5 bases to trimming and J lost 5 bases, with 18 bases between them. CDR3 nucleotide sequence: TGTGCCAGCAGCCCATCGCTAGGGGTAGGAACTGAAGCTTTCTTT. Translation gives CASSPSLGVGTEAFF.